Below, one T cell receptor beta chain is given with its context. The target antigen is unknown. The assay was immunoSEQ multiplex PCR, and TCRdb's table has in-frame clones only and misses some. In the table there are about 4,500 clones, nearly 85% of which are singletons. This CDR3 is built from 16 residues. Germline lookup yields CDR1 SGHDN and CDR2 FVKESK. V lost 7 bases to trimming and J lost 0 bases, with 13 bases between them. This entry comes from a study of hypomethylating agent response in myelodysplastic syndrome. The wider study: Roughly five patients were non-responders, while roughly 6 showed complete response or hematologic improvement. General study points: The MDS versus healthy comparison may be affected by non-age-matched controls.

The chain has TRBV14 and TRBJ1-6; D possibly corresponds to TRBD1 (5 bases). The sample here was bone marrow, taken before or after starting hypomethylating agent treatment for myelodysplastic syndrome (not recorded which). This sequence originates from a human donor with myelodysplastic syndrome. CDR3 sequence (DNA): TGTGCCAGCAAGGGAGCAGGGAGCTCCTATAATTCACCCCTCCACTTT. This translates into CASKGAGSSYNSPLHF. Combining the CDR3 with reference TRBV14 and TRBJ1-6 gives the whole variable domain EAGVTQFPSHSVIEKGQTVTLRCDPISGHDNLYWYRRVMGKEIKFLLHFVKESKQDESGMPNNRFLAERTGGTYSTLKVQPAELEDSGVYFCASKGAGSSYNSPLHFGNGTRLTVT.